The 27 T cell receptor beta chains reported below all come from one sample, sequenced in a study of T cells in tuberculosis. The repertoire was sequenced with immunoSEQ multiplex PCR; TCRdb's copy has only in-frame clones and lacks some. The sample yields 30,000 to 40,000 clones, 95% to 97% seen once. The sequencing sample was made of PBMCs. These TCRs come from a donor aged 10 to 29 with latent tuberculosis or without tuberculosis infection.

The gene calls are TRBV7-9 and TRBJ1-2; TRBD1 aligns across 8 bases. The ends lost 4 bases at V and 2 bases at J; junction bases unmatched: 3. CDR3 length: 14 amino acids. Per germline, CDR1 SEHNR and CDR2 FQNEAQ (reference sequence). The DNA for the CDR3 is TGTGCCAGCAGCTCCTCAGGGGGCAACTATGGCTACACCTTC. Its translation: CASSSSGGNYGYTF.

The rearrangement uses TRBV19 and TRBJ1-3; D remains ambiguous. Germline values: CDR1 LNHDA, CDR2 SQIVND (reference sequence). This CDR3 region has 11 residues. V lost 7 bases and J lost 4, with 5 bases in between. The CDR3 reads CASTSGNTIYF. CDR3 DNA sequence: TGTGCCAGTACCTCGGGAAACACCATATATTTT.

This chain links TRBV15 with TRBJ2-2; D not resolved. This CDR3 has 15 residues. V lost 1 base, J lost 3 bases, and 9 bases lay in between. The V gene's germline CDR1 is LNHNV and CDR2 YYDKDF (reference sequence). CDR3 sequence: CATSRAGSYTGELFF. As DNA, the CDR3 is TGTGCCACCAGCAGAGCAGGCAGCTACACCGGGGAGCTGTTTTTT.

CDR3 DNA: TGTGCCAGCAGCCCAGAAACGTATAGCAATCAGCCCCAGCATTTT. Amino acids: CASSPETYSNQPQHF. J is TRBJ1-5 and V is TRBV28; the D is unclear. The CDR3 covers 15 residues. Germline V lookup: CDR1 MDHEN, CDR2 SYDVKM. Trimming shortened V by 6 bases and J by 0 bases, and 12 bases separated the two germline ends.

This chain connects TRBV5-1 to TRBJ2-5; D unresolved. CDR1 is SGHRS and CDR2 is YFSETQ in the germline V gene. The CDR3 is made up of 13 amino acids. Deletions cut 1 base from V and 2 bases from J, with 6 bases between. The CDR3 spells CASSLYLQETQYF. The CDR3 DNA follows: TGCGCCAGCAGCTTGTACTTGCAAGAGACCCAGTACTTC.

V gene TRBV5-1 combines with J gene TRBJ1-2; TRBD1 matches 8 bases. This CDR3 spans 12 amino acids. Unmatched junction bases numbered 3, after V lost 7 bases and J lost 4 bases. CDR1 and CDR2 from the germline V gene are SGHRS and YFSETQ. CDR3 DNA sequence: TGCGCCAGCTCCGGACAGGGCTATGGCTACACCTTC. Protein sequence: CASSGQGYGYTF.

The rearrangement uses TRBV5-1 and TRBJ1-1; TRBD1 is a possible D gene (5 bases). Deletions cut 2 bases from V and 3 bases from J, with 14 bases between. The CDR3 sequence is 15 residues long. Germline CDR1 SGHRS, CDR2 YFSETQ. The CDR3 is CASSFVPFRDTEAFF. CDR3 DNA sequence: TGCGCCAGCAGCTTTGTTCCTTTCAGGGACACTGAAGCTTTCTTT. Full variable domain (remainder filled in from reference TRBV5-1 and TRBJ1-1): KAGVTQTPRYLIKTRGQQVTLSCSPISGHRSVSWYQQTPGQGLQFLFEYFSETQRNKGNFPGRFSGRQFSNSRSEMNVSTLELGDSALYLCASSFVPFRDTEAFFGQGTRLTVV.

This chain links TRBV7-2 with TRBJ1-5; D not resolved. Trimming removed 4 bases from V and 5 bases from J, with 9 bases in between. In germline, CDR1 is SGHTA, CDR2 FQGNSA. The CDR3 totals 13 residues. CDR3 sequence reads: CASSSTGDQPQHF. In nucleotides, the CDR3 is TGTGCCAGCAGCTCGACCGGGGATCAGCCCCAGCATTTT.

This sequence joins TRBV7-8 and TRBJ2-7, with a weak D call TRBD1 (6 bases). Germline V gives CDR1 SGHVS, CDR2 FQNEAQ. The CDR3 is 17 residues long. V was pared by 3 bases and J by 3 bases, with 21 bases between. CDR3 residues: CASSFRGIGGNYYEQYF. DNA for the CDR3: TGTGCCAGCAGCTTCCGGGGAATAGGGGGTAATTACTACGAGCAGTACTTC.

J is TRBJ2-1 and V is TRBV4-2; D is uncertain. The germline gives CDR1 LGHNA, CDR2 YNFKEQ. V was clipped by 4 bases and J by 12 bases, with 19 bases between them. The CDR3 covers 14 residues. The DNA for the CDR3 is TGTGCCAGCAGCCCCCTGACGCGGAACTCACTGCAGTTCTTC. Its protein is CASSPLTRNSLQFF.

The chain recombines TRBV27 with TRBJ1-5; 9 nucleotides align to TRBD1. V lost 0 bases, J lost 2 bases, and 2 bases stayed unmatched. The CDR3 loop spans 16 amino acids. Germline V lookup: CDR1 MNHEY, CDR2 SMNVEV (reference sequence). As DNA, the CDR3 is TGTGCCAGCAGTTTATCCGGGACAGGGCGCAATCAGCCCCAGCATTTT. The encoded protein is CASSLSGTGRNQPQHF.

This chain links TRBV5-1 with TRBJ2-2; maybe TRBD1 (5 bases). CDR3 length: 17 amino acids. Between the trimmed V and J ends, which lost 2 bases and 5 bases, there was a span of 19 bases. Germline CDR1 is SGHRS and CDR2 is YFSETQ. CDR3 amino acids: CASSFSSLGARTGELFF. As DNA, the CDR3 is TGCGCCAGCAGCTTCTCAAGTCTAGGGGCGCGGACCGGGGAGCTGTTTTTT.

The chain has TRBV19 and TRBJ2-3, with D possibly TRBD1 on 6 matching bases. The V end was cut by 2 bases, the J end by 2 bases, with 8 bases between. The CDR3 is 14 residues long. Germline CDR1 reads LNHDA; CDR2 reads SQIVND (reference sequence). The CDR3 coding sequence is TGTGCCAGTAGTATAAGGGGGATCACAGATACGCAGTATTTT. Amino acids: CASSIRGITDTQYF.

The rearrangement uses TRBV27 and TRBJ2-1; TRBD2 matches at 7 bases. Trimming at V came to 5 bases and at J to 12 bases, leaving 10 bases not matched to a gene. Germline V gene data show CDR1 as MNHEY and CDR2 as SMNVEV (reference sequence). This CDR3 contains 13 residues. The DNA for the CDR3 is TGTGCCAGCAGTCCGGGCGGCATAGCGGGGCAGTTCTTC. Its protein product is CASSPGGIAGQFF.

The chain carries TRBV7-9 and TRBJ1-5; the D is unclear. CDR1 SEHNR and CDR2 FQNEAQ come from the germline V gene (reference sequence). The CDR3 totals 13 residues. The ends were cut back, 3 bases at V and 7 bases at J, with 10 bases in the middle. CDR3: CASSLRRNQPQHF. The CDR3, as DNA: TGTGCCAGCAGCTTGAGGCGGAACCAGCCCCAGCATTTT.

The chain has TRBV5-6 and TRBJ2-6; D is unresolved. V lost 4 bases to trimming and J lost 2 bases, with 16 bases between them. In germline, CDR1 is SGHDT, CDR2 YYEEEE. The CDR3 runs to 17 residues. CDR3 protein: CASSPPWANTGANVLTF. CDR3 sequence (DNA): TGTGCCAGCAGCCCCCCCTGGGCCAACACTGGGGCCAACGTCCTGACTTTC. The entire variable domain, with the rest obtained from reference TRBV5-6 and TRBJ2-6, is as follows: DAGVTQSPTHLIKTRGQQVTLRCSPKSGHDTVSWYQQALGQGPQFIFQYYEEEERQRGNFPDRFSGHQFPNYSSELNVNALLLGDSALYLCASSPPWANTGANVLTFGAGSRLTVL.

The chain couples TRBV10-2 to TRBJ1-4; D gene uncertain. The CDR3 has 13 residues. The V end lost 3 bases, the J end lost 8 bases, and 10 bases lay between the germline ends. Germline loops: CDR1 WSHSY, CDR2 SAAADI. The DNA of the CDR3 is TGCGCCAGCAGTGACAGGAGGGAGGAAAAACTGTTTTTT. Encoded protein: CASSDRREEKLFF.

This chain connects TRBV6-5 to TRBJ1-2; D is perhaps TRBD1 (5 bases). The CDR3 extends over 15 amino acids. Germline lookup yields CDR1 MNHEY and CDR2 SVGAGI. V was clipped by 0 bases and J by 2 bases, with 10 bases between them. The CDR3 is CASSYSGGLNYGYTF. DNA for the CDR3: TGTGCCAGCAGTTACTCCGGGGGATTGAACTATGGCTACACCTTC.

The V call is TRBV27, the J call TRBJ1-4; D unclear. CDR3 length: 15 amino acids. V lost 1 base and J lost 4, with 10 bases in between. Germline V lookup: CDR1 MNHEY, CDR2 SMNVEV (reference sequence). In nucleotides, the CDR3 is TGTGCCAGCAGTTTATACGGTGCGAGTAATGAAAAACTGTTTTTT. Its protein is CASSLYGASNEKLFF.

This chain uses TRBV5-1 with TRBJ1-1; possible D gene TRBD1, 6 bases. There are 15 residues in the CDR3. The V end lost 0 bases, the J end lost 0 bases, and 9 bases lay between the germline ends. Germline assignment: CDR1 SGHRS and CDR2 YFSETQ. Here the CDR3 reads CASSLETGLNTEAFF. In DNA, the CDR3 is TGCGCCAGCAGCTTGGAAACAGGGTTGAACACTGAAGCTTTCTTT.

V and J are TRBV12-5 and TRBJ1-3; TRBD1 matches at 10 bases. With 4 bases clipped from V and 0 bases from J, the junction kept 12 bases outside the gene matches. This CDR3 has 19 residues. From germline, CDR1 is LGHNT and CDR2 FRNRAP. The CDR3 sequence is CASGSVLGTGAASGNTIYF. Here the CDR3 DNA reads TGTGCTAGTGGTTCCGTCCTAGGGACAGGGGCCGCCTCTGGAAACACCATATATTTT.

The CDR3 sequence is CASRLAGMDTQYF. As DNA, the CDR3 is TGCGCCAGTAGACTAGCGGGAATGGATACGCAGTATTTT. This chain uses TRBV5-1 with TRBJ2-3; 11 bases align to TRBD2. The CDR3 contains 13 residues. The V and J ends lost 8 bases and 6 bases, in that order; junction bases with no gene match: 5. CDR1 is SGHRS and CDR2 is YFSETQ in the germline V gene.

CDR3 DNA sequence: TGTGCCAGCAGCGTAGTACAGTTTAGCACAGATACGCAGTATTTT. Translation gives CASSVVQFSTDTQYF. V gene TRBV9 combines with J gene TRBJ2-3; no definite D call. The CDR3 extends over 15 amino acids. Germline CDR1 reads SGDLS; CDR2 reads YYNGEE. Trimming removed 0 bases from V and 0 bases from J, with 8 bases in between.

The chain couples TRBV5-4 to TRBJ1-4; D gene unclear. Germline CDR1 SGHNT, CDR2 YYREEE (reference sequence). The CDR3 runs to 13 residues. Trimming took off 2 bases at V and 4 bases at J, with 6 bases between the two ends. The CDR3 sequence: CASSLSHNEKLFF. The CDR3 nucleotides read TGTGCCAGCAGCTTAAGCCATAATGAAAAACTGTTTTTT. The complete variable domain, with remaining parts taken from reference TRBV5-4 and TRBJ1-4, reads ETGVTQSPTHLIKTRGQQVTLRCSSQSGHNTVSWYQQALGQGPQFIFQYYREEENGRGNFPPRFSGLQFPNYSSELNVNALELDDSALYLCASSLSHNEKLFFGSGTQLSVL.

The rearrangement uses TRBV18 and TRBJ2-3, with D maybe TRBD1 (5 bases). Germline V lookup: CDR1 KGHSH, CDR2 LQKENI. This CDR3 has 16 residues. Trimming shortened V by 1 base and J by 3 bases, and 14 bases separated the two germline ends. CDR3 DNA sequence: TGTGCCAGCTCACCACGGGTAGGGGAAGCGACAGATACGCAGTATTTT. This encodes CASSPRVGEATDTQYF. The full variable domain, completed using reference TRBV18 and TRBJ2-3, is NAGVMQNPRHLVRRRGQEARLRCSPMKGHSHVYWYRQLPEEGLKFMVYLQKENIIDESGMPKERFSAEFPKEGPSILRIQQVVRGDSAAYFCASSPRVGEATDTQYFGPGTRLTVL.

The chain employs TRBV4-2 and TRBJ2-7, with 8 positions matching TRBD2. V dropped 4 bases and J dropped 3; count of bases not matched to a gene: 8. CDR3 size: 15 residues. Germline V lookup: CDR1 LGHNA, CDR2 YNFKEQ. The CDR3 DNA follows: TGTGCCAGCAGCCCGGGACTAGAAAGGAACTACGAGCAGTACTTC. This translates into CASSPGLERNYEQYF.

The chain employs TRBV27 and TRBJ2-2; a weak D match, TRBD2 (6 bases). Germline CDR1 is MNHEY and CDR2 is SMNVEV (reference sequence). The CDR3 is 14 residues long. V lost 6 bases, J lost 4 bases, and 12 bases lay in between. The CDR3 DNA reads as TGTGCCAGCAGGAGGGACTTCTCCACCGGGGAGCTGTTTTTT. It yields the protein CASRRDFSTGELFF.